This is a list of T cell receptor beta chains from one sample in a study of blood T cell repertoires in COVID-19. Assay: immunoSEQ multiplex PCR; the TCRdb copy retains only in-frame clones and omits some. The sample has some 69,000 clones; around three quarters are singletons. The specimen was peripheral blood. The receptors stem from a man in his sixties with acute or convalescent COVID-19. The CDR3 runs from the conserved cysteine through the conserved F or W. D genes are given only for firm matches. Clone size, where shown, is once, few, many, or a class for clones that have expanded.

j_gene	abundance	v_gene	d_gene	CDR3nt	CDR3aa
TRBJ2-5	NA	TRBV6-5	NA	TGTGCCAGCAGCGCCGTTAGACAAGAGACCCAGTACTTC	CASSAVRQETQYF
TRBJ2-5	once	TRBV11-2	NA	TGTGCCAGCAGCAAACTCGACCAAGAGACCCAGTACTTC	CASSKLDQETQYF
TRBJ1-5	NA	TRBV15	NA	TGTGCCACCAGCAGAGCTAGGGGCCAGCCCCAGCATTTT	CATSRARGQPQHF
TRBJ1-4	NA	TRBV7-4	TRBD1	TGTGCCAGCAGCCGAGGGGACAGGGTGGTAACTAATGAAAAACTGTTTTTT	CASSRGDRVVTNEKLFF
TRBJ1-2	once	TRBV30	NA	TGTGCCTGGAACGGGGGTTTAGGTGGCTACACCTTC	CAWNGGLGGYTF
TRBJ1-5	once	TRBV5-6	TRBD1	TGTGCCAGCAGCGGGGACAGGGAGGGTCAGCCCCAGCATTTT	CASSGDREGQPQHF
TRBJ2-7	NA	TRBV7-9	NA	TGTGCCAGCAGCTTAGCACGTTTCCCCGGCGAGCAGTACTTC	CASSLARFPGEQYF
TRBJ1-5	few	TRBV28	NA	TGTGCCAGCAGTTTATGGGGCCAGCCCCAGCATTTT	CASSLWGQPQHF
TRBJ2-2	NA	TRBV3-1/TRBV3-2	NA	TGTGCCAGCAGCCCTAGGGGAATCGGCACCGGGGAGCTGTTTTTT	CASSPRGIGTGELFF
TRBJ1-1	few	TRBV2	NA	TGTGCCAGCAAAATAGGACAGAACACTGAAGCTTTCTTT	CASKIGQNTEAFF
TRBJ2-5	NA	TRBV7-9	TRBD1	TGTGCCAGCAGCCCGACAGGGGGCCCTCAAGAGACCCAGTACTTC	CASSPTGGPQETQYF
TRBJ1-5	once	TRBV6-2/TRBV6-3	NA	TGTGCCAGCAGCCCAGGGGCGGCTCGCAATCAGCCCCAGCATTTT	CASSPGAARNQPQHF
TRBJ1-3	NA	TRBV20-1	NA	TGCAGTGCTAGTACACAGGTCTCTGGAAACACCATATATTTT	CSASTQVSGNTIYF
TRBJ1-4	NA	TRBV5-5	TRBD1	TGTGCCAGCAGAGGACAGGTTGCAACTAATGAAAAACTGTTTTTT	CASRGQVATNEKLFF
TRBJ2-3	NA	TRBV11-1	NA	TGTGCCAGCAGCCCCCGCCAGGGATTCGCAGATACGCAGTATTTT	CASSPRQGFADTQYF
TRBJ2-1	NA	TRBV6-1	TRBD2	TGTGCCAGCAGTGACGTAGCGGGGGGAACGGCCAATGAGCAGTTCTTC	CASSDVAGGTANEQFF
TRBJ2-7	NA	TRBV5-6	NA	TGTGCCAGCAGCACGACAAATAACGAGCAGTACTTC	CASSTTNNEQYF
TRBJ1-3	NA	TRBV7-9	NA	TGTGCCAGCAGCTTCGAGGGGGCTGGAAACACCATATATTTT	CASSFEGAGNTIYF
TRBJ1-5	NA	TRBV7-9	NA	TGTGCCAGCAGCTTAAGCTATCAGCCCCAGCATTTT	CASSLSYQPQHF
TRBJ2-1	NA	TRBV2	TRBD2	TGTGCCAGCAGTTTCCAGCGGGGGAACTCCTACAATGAGCAGTTCTTC	CASSFQRGNSYNEQFF
TRBJ1-1	once	TRBV6-2/TRBV6-3	NA	TGTGCCAGCAGTTACACCGGCTCGCGGACTGAAGCTTTCTTT	CASSYTGSRTEAFF
TRBJ1-1	NA	TRBV6-1	NA	TGTGCCAGCAGTGAAGTGGGCTTTGAAGCTTTCTTT	CASSEVGFEAFF
TRBJ1-6	NA	TRBV6-5	NA	TGTGCCAGCAGTCCGGCTCAGGGAAATAATTCACCCCTCCACTTT	CASSPAQGNNSPLHF
TRBJ2-2	NA	TRBV7-8	NA	TGTGCCAGCAGCTCTAGGAGTAGTGGCGAGCTGTTTTTT	CASSSRSSGELFF
TRBJ2-4	NA	TRBV5-4	TRBD2	TGTGCCAGCAGCTTGGCCGCCGGGGAGGGGAACATTCAGTACTTC	CASSLAAGEGNIQYF
TRBJ1-2	NA	TRBV4-3	NA	TGCGCCAGCAGCCTAACTAGTGGAGGCAGCTATGGCTACACCTTC	CASSLTSGGSYGYTF
TRBJ1-6	NA	TRBV6-4	NA	TGTGCCAGCAGTGATTCGGGTACAACCCTCCACTTT	CASSDSGTTLHF
TRBJ1-6	NA	TRBV5-1	NA	TGCGCCAGCAGCCCCGTCGATGGCAGCTCCTATAATTCACCCCTCCACTTT	CASSPVDGSSYNSPLHF
TRBJ1-1	NA	TRBV12-5	NA	TGTGCTAGTGGACTCAGGGCGAACACTGAAGCTTTCTTT	CASGLRANTEAFF
TRBJ1-1	once	TRBV5-4	NA	TGTGCCAGCAGCTTGGCCCTGGGGGGGAGTAGTGGAGCTTTCTTT	CASSLALGGSSGAFF
TRBJ1-2	few	TRBV7-2	NA	TGTGCCAGCAGCTTGATGTTAGGGGAGGCTGGCTACACCTTC	CASSLMLGEAGYTF
TRBJ2-1	NA	TRBV5-6	TRBD2	TGTGCCAGCAGCTTGGTGGGGACTAAAATCAATGAGCAGTTCTTC	CASSLVGTKINEQFF
TRBJ1-6	NA	TRBV6-1	NA	TGTGCCAGCAGTGAACCGGGATTCTATAATTCACCCCTCCACTTT	CASSEPGFYNSPLHF
TRBJ1-2	NA	TRBV6-4	TRBD1	TGTGCCAGCAGCCGGGACAGGGCGAACTATGGCTACACCTTC	CASSRDRANYGYTF
TRBJ2-2	NA	TRBV4-3	NA	TGCGCCAGCAGCCAAGCTGTGACAACCGGGGAGCTGTTTTTT	CASSQAVTTGELFF
TRBJ1-1	NA	TRBV5-1	TRBD1	TGCGCCAGCAGCTTCCCCGACAGGGAGAACACTGAAGCTTTCTTT	CASSFPDRENTEAFF
TRBJ1-6	NA	TRBV2	NA	TGTGCCAGCAGCCCGGCTACGGGTTCACCCCTCCACTTT	CASSPATGSPLHF
TRBJ1-2	NA	TRBV7-9	NA	TGTGCCAGCACGAAAGACAGTGCCACTAACTATGGCTACACCTTC	CASTKDSATNYGYTF
TRBJ1-2	NA	TRBV5-1	NA	TGCGCCAGCAGCTTGGAACAGGCGGGGGGCTATGGCTACACCTTC	CASSLEQAGGYGYTF
TRBJ1-2	few	TRBV28	NA	TGTGCCAGCAGTTTAAGGGGCGCGGACTATGGCTACACCTTC	CASSLRGADYGYTF
TRBJ2-3	few	TRBV6-4	TRBD1	TGTGCCAGCAGTGAGACACCGGGACAGAACACAGATACGCAGTATTTT	CASSETPGQNTDTQYF
TRBJ2-7	NA	TRBV5-8	TRBD1	TGTGCCAGCAGTTTTCAACTGGGACAGGGGGATTACGAGCAGTACTTC	CASSFQLGQGDYEQYF
TRBJ1-5	NA	TRBV7-8	TRBD1	TGTGCCAGCAGTCCTGACAGGGGTGGTAGTCAGCCCCAGCATTTT	CASSPDRGGSQPQHF
TRBJ2-1	NA	TRBV27	NA	TGTGCCAGCAGTTTTGTGGGGCCCTACTCCTACAATGAGCAGTTCTTC	CASSFVGPYSYNEQFF
TRBJ1-1	NA	TRBV9	TRBD1	TGTGCCAGCAGCGTAGAAGGCAGGGGGATGAACACTGAAGCTTTCTTT	CASSVEGRGMNTEAFF
TRBJ1-4	NA	TRBV11-2	NA	TGTGCCAGCAGCCCTAGACCCGGCCCCGAGGAAAAACTGTTTTTT	CASSPRPGPEEKLFF
TRBJ2-7	NA	TRBV7-9	TRBD2	TGTGCCAGCAGCTTTAGCGGGGGGGCAAGCGAGCAGTACTTC	CASSFSGGASEQYF
TRBJ2-1	NA	TRBV19	NA	TGTGCCAGTAGCGACCAGGGGCCACCCGAGGATGAGCAGTTCTTC	CASSDQGPPEDEQFF
TRBJ2-5	NA	TRBV7-6	NA	TGTGCCAGCAGCTTAGAGGCCCGGGTAACCCAAGAGACCCAGTACTTC	CASSLEARVTQETQYF
TRBJ1-1	NA	TRBV10-3	TRBD1	TGTGCCATCAGTGGGTCGACAGGGCTGTTTGAAGCTTTCTTT	CAISGSTGLFEAFF
TRBJ1-2	NA	TRBV4-1	TRBD1	TGCGCCAGCAGCATAACAGGGGGGGGTGGGCCCGTGGATGGCTACACCTTC	CASSITGGGGPVDGYTF
TRBJ2-1	few	TRBV27	TRBD2	TGTGCCAGCAGTTCTTTCCAGCGGGGGGGCTACAATGAGCAGTTCTTC	CASSSFQRGGYNEQFF